This T cell receptor (beta chain) was profiled in a study of blood T cell repertoires in COVID-19. At the level of the study: T cells, B-cell-depleted T cells, or PBMCs provided the cDNA or gDNA that served as material.

The V end was cut by 4 bases, the J end by 4 bases, with 7 bases between. The CDR3 extends over 12 amino acids. CDR1 is LGHDT and CDR2 is YNNKEL in the germline V gene (reference sequence). As processed by the authors: Using reference gene primer amplification, nucleated cell counts were estimated. Clones were sequenced by immunoSEQ multiplex PCR, and TCRdb holds only the in-frame ones, with some missing. V and J calls and clone size come straight from that table; D and trimming were deduced from the DNA. In the table there are under 250,000 clones, roughly 80% of which are singletons. Participants spanned ages roughly 18 to 90 years and resided in 20 to 30 US areas. A PCR-confirmed or clinician-diagnosed COVID-19 case had contacted exposed participants within 2 weeks of entry.

The source material was PBMCs or T cells enriched from blood (not recorded which). V and J are TRBV3-1 (or the pseudogene TRBV3-2) and TRBJ2-5; D remains ambiguous. This clonotype was sampled from a woman aged 45-65 years who had been exposed to COVID-19. The CDR3 spells CASSPLLETQYF. DNA of the CDR3: TGTGCCAGCAGCCCCCTGTTAGAGACCCAGTACTTC.